A few counts support the clone carrying this TCR beta chain. The CDR3 is 16 residues long. Profiling relied on immunoSEQ multiplex PCR, and the TCRdb table lists in-frame clones only, not all of them. Of 230,000 or so clones in the sample, approximately 65% were seen once. These data originate in a study of shared clonotypes between healthy human individuals. The sequence came from a man aged 25 to 40 in good health. V gene TRBV21-1 combines with J gene TRBJ2-7; TRBD1 is the table's D call, not checked against the DNA. TRBV21-1 is shown as a pseudogene. The specimen was memory CD4+ T cells sorted from blood. Subset noted: CD45RA-negative fraction. CDR3 sequence (DNA): TGTGCCAGCAGCAAAGTAAGCGGACAGGGGGTCCACGAGCAGTACTTC. It yields the protein CASSKVSGQGVHEQYF.